These 10 T cell receptor beta chains were sequenced from one sample in a study of blood T cells in healthy people across ages. A J-beta primer mix and a sample-barcoded 5' primer were used in a second PCR of roughly 7 to 12 cycles. MiXCR, applied by TCRdb to the 5' RACE reads, yields one record per CDR3 protein. The sample holds hundreds of thousands of distinct CDR3 sequences, about 30% seen once. The sequenced sample consisted of blood. The source is a woman aged 80 or older in good health.

The gene calls are TRBV10-3 and TRBJ1-5, with 9 bases lining up with TRBD1. Germline-derived CDR1 and CDR2 are ENHRY and SYGVKD. The ends lost 0 bases at V and 4 bases at J; junction bases unmatched: 4. The CDR3 runs 16 residues. Here the CDR3 reads CAISESDRGRNQPQHF. The DNA of the CDR3 is TGTGCCATCAGTGAGTCTGACAGGGGGAGGAATCAGCCCCAGCATTTT.

The genes are TRBV28 and TRBJ2-7; D call uncertain. The CDR3 has 15 residues. V was cut by 2 bases and J by 0 bases, with 11 bases left in between. Germline V gene lookup returns CDR1 MDHEN and CDR2 SYDVKM. CDR3 in DNA: TGTGCCAGCAGTTTAATTCGGGCCGTCTCCTACGAGCAGTACTTC. Translated: CASSLIRAVSYEQYF. The full variable domain, with the rest looked up from reference TRBV28 and TRBJ2-7, is DVKVTQSSRYLVKRTGEKVFLECVQDMDHENMFWYRQDPGLGLRLIYFSYDVKMKEKGDIPEGYSVSREKKERFSLILESASTNQTSMYLCASSLIRAVSYEQYFGPGTRLTVT.

Details on this clonotype: A read error may be the cause here, since a much bigger clone is one base away. The chain recombines TRBV9 with TRBJ2-7; D perhaps matches TRBD1 (6 bases). Trimming removed 3 bases at V and 2 bases at J, with 12 bases between. The germline V gene has CDR1 SGDLS and CDR2 YYNGEE. The CDR3 runs to 14 residues. DNA for the CDR3: TGTGCCAGCAGCGGAGCTTGGACAGCCTACGAGCAGTACTTC. Translated: CASSGAWTAYEQYF.

This clonotype was observed many times. Here the CDR3 DNA reads TGTGCCAGCAGCCAGCGGGGCAGGGGCGACTATGGCTACACCTTC. Translating it yields CASSQRGRGDYGYTF. The rearrangement joins TRBV7-3 to TRBJ1-2, with D possibly being TRBD1 (6 bases). This CDR3 has 15 amino acids. Germline assignment: CDR1 SGHTA and CDR2 FQGTGA. The V gene lost 5 bases and the J gene lost 3 bases, with 16 bases spanning the gap. Variable domain in full (rest from reference TRBV7-3 and TRBJ1-2): GAGVSQTPSNKVTEKGKYVELRCDPISGHTALYWYRQSLGQGPEFLIYFQGTGAADDSGLPNDRFFAVRPEGSVSTLKIQRTERGDSAVYLCASSQRGRGDYGYTFGSGTRLTVV.

The chain carries TRBV5-1 and TRBJ2-7, with 12 bases matching TRBD2. Germline assignment: CDR1 SGHRS and CDR2 YFSETQ. The CDR3 has 18 residues. V was clipped by 0 bases and J by 0 bases; unmatched bases: 7. The CDR3: CASSLAPTSGSVSYEQYF. CDR3 in DNA: TGCGCCAGCAGCTTGGCCCCGACTAGCGGGAGCGTCTCCTACGAGCAGTACTTC.

This clonotype was detected many times. This may stem from a read error, because a much larger clone lies one nucleotide away. J is TRBJ2-7 and V is TRBV29-1; D unclear. The V end lost 5 bases, the J end lost 3 bases, and 2 bases lay between the germline ends. The germline V gene encodes CDR1 SQVTM and CDR2 ANQGSEA. This CDR3 has 9 residues. The CDR3 is CSVRYEQYF. As DNA, the CDR3 is TGCAGCGTTCGCTACGAGCAGTACTTC.

Notes on this clonotype: A single base separates this from a much larger clone, so it may be a read error. V is TRBV9 and J is TRBJ2-1; 7 nucleotides line up with TRBD1. V trimming: 1 base; J trimming: 13 bases; junction bases outside the gene matches: 5. Germline V gene lookup returns CDR1 SGDLS and CDR2 YYNGEE. CDR3 length equals 12 residues. CDR3 nucleotides: TGTGCCAGCAGCGTAACAGGGGAGACCCAGTTCTTC. Translated: CASSVTGETQFF. Full variable domain (outside the CDR3, taken from reference TRBV9 and TRBJ2-1): DSGVTQTPKHLITATGQRVTLRCSPRSGDLSVYWYQQSLDQGLQFLIQYYNGEERAKGNILERFSAQQFPDLHSELNLSSLELGDSALYFCASSVTGETQFFGPGTRLTVL.

The chain carries TRBV13 and TRBJ2-1, with a possible D match to TRBD2 (5 bases). V lost 3 bases, J lost 6 bases, and 9 bases lay in between. This CDR3 spans 13 amino acids. Germline CDR1 is PRHDT and CDR2 is FYEKMQ (reference sequence). The CDR3 reads CASSFRDCNEQFF. The DNA for the CDR3 is TGTGCCAGCAGCTTTCGGGATTGCAATGAGCAGTTCTTC.

In its sample, this clonotype was seen a few times. Since a much larger clone is just one base distant, this may be a read error. The rearrangement joins TRBV4-3 to TRBJ2-6; D possibly uses TRBD1 or TRBD2 (5 bases each). The germline V gene has CDR1 LGHNA and CDR2 YSLEER. Trimming took 0 bases from V and 2 from J, leaving 8 bases between them. The CDR3 length is 16 residues. CDR3 sequence reads: CASSQERGAGANVLTF. DNA of the CDR3: TGCGCCAGCAGCCAAGAGCGAGGGGCTGGGGCCAACGTCCTGACTTTC.

The genes are TRBV7-2 and TRBJ2-4; D not certain. The germline V gene has CDR1 SGHTA and CDR2 FQGNSA. The ends were cut back, 1 base at V and 13 bases at J, with 14 bases in the middle. The CDR3 contains 13 residues. The CDR3 region is CASSLDWTDKQYF. DNA of the CDR3: TGTGCCAGCAGCTTAGACTGGACCGACAAACAGTACTTC.